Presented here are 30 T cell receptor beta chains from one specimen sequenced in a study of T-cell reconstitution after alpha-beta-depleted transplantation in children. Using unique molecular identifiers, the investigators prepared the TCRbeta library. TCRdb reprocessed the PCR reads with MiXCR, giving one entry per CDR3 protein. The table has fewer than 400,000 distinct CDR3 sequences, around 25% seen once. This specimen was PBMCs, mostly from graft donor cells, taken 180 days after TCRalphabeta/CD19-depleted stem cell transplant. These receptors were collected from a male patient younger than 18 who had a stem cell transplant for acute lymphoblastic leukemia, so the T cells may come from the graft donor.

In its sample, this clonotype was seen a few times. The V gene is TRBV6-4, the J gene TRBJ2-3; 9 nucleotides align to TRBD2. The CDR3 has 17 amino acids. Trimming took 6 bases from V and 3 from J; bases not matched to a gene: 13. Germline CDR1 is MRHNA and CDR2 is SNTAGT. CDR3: CASSTTRAGGLTDTQYF. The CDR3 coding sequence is TGTGCCAGCAGCACCACTAGAGCGGGAGGCCTGACAGATACGCAGTATTTT.

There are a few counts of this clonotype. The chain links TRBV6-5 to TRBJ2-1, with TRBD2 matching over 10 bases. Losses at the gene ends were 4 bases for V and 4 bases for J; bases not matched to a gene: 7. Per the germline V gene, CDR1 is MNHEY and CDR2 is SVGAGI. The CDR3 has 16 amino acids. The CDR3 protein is CASSFSGREAYNEQFF. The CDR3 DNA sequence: TGTGCCAGCAGTTTCAGCGGGAGGGAGGCTTACAATGAGCAGTTCTTC.

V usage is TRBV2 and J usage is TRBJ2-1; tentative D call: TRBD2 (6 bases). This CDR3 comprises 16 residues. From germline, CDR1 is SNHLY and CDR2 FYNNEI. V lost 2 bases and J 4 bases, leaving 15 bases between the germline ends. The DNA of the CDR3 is TGTGCCAGCAGTGAAAAGTTCCTAGCGCCTTACAATGAGCAGTTCTTC. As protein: CASSEKFLAPYNEQFF.

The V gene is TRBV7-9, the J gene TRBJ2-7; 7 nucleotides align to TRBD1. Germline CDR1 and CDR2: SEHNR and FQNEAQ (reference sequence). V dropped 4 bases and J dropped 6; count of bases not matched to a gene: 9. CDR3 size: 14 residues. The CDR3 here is CASSSRQGPTEQYF. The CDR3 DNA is TGTGCCAGCAGCTCCCGACAGGGCCCAACCGAGCAGTACTTC.

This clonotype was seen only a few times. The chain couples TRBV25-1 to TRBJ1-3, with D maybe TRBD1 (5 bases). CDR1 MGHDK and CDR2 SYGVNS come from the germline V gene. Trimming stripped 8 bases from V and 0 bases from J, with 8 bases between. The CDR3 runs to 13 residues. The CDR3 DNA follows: TGTGCCAGCCAGGGAGTCTCTGGAAACACCATATATTTT. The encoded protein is CASQGVSGNTIYF.

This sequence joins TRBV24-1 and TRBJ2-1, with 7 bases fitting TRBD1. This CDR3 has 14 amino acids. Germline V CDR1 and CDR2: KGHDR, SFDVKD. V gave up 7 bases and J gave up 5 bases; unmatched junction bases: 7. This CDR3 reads CATSRTGGNNEQFF. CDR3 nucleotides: TGTGCCACCAGCCGGACAGGTGGAAACAATGAGCAGTTCTTC.

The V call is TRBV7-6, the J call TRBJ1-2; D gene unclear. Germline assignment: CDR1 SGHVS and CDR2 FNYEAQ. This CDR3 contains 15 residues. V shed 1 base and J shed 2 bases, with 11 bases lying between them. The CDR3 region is CASSLGYGENYGYTF. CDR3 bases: TGTGCCAGCAGCTTAGGGTACGGGGAAAACTATGGCTACACCTTC.

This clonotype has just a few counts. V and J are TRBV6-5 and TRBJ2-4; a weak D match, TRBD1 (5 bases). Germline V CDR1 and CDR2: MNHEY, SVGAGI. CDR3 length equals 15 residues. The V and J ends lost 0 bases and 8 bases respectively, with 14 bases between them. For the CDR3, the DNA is TGTGCCAGCAGTTACTCGGGTGACAGCTACGACATTCAGTACTTC. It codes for CASSYSGDSYDIQYF.

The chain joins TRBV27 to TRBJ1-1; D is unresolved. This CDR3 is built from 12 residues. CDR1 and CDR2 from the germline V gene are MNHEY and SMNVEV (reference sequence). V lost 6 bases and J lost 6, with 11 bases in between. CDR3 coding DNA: TGTGCCAGCAGGACACCCCGGGCTGAAGCTTTCTTT. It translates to CASRTPRAEAFF.

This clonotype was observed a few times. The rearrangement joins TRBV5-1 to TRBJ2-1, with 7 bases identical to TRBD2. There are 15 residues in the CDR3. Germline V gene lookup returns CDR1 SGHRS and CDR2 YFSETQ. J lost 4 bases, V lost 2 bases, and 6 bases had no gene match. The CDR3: CASSLPLASYNEQFF. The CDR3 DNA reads TGCGCCAGCAGCTTACCACTAGCGTCATACAATGAGCAGTTCTTC.

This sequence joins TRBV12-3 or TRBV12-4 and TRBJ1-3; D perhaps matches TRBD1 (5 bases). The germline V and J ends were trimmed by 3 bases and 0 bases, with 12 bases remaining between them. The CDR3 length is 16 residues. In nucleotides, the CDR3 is TGTGCCAGCAGTTTGGGACGCACGTTCTCTGGAAACACCATATATTTT. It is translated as CASSLGRTFSGNTIYF.

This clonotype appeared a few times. The CDR3 DNA follows: TGTGCCAGCAGCTTAAAGGGACTAGCGGGATTCAATGAGCAGTTCTTC. Encoded protein: CASSLKGLAGFNEQFF. The chain combines TRBV7-8 with TRBJ2-1; TRBD2 matches 13 bases. The V gene's germline CDR1 is SGHVS and CDR2 FQNEAQ. The J segment lost 6 bases and the V segment lost 2 bases, leaving 4 bases of the junction unmatched. The CDR3 is 16 amino acids.

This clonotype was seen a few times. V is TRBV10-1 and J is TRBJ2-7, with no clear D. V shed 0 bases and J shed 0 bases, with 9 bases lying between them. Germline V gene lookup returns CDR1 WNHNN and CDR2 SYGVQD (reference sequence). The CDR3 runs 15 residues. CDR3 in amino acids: CASSESKGISYEQYF. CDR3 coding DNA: TGCGCCAGCAGTGAGTCGAAGGGAATCTCCTACGAGCAGTACTTC.

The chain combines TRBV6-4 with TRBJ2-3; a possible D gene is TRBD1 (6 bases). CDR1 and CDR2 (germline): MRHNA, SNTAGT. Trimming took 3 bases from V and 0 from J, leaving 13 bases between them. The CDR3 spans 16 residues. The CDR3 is CASSEEQGTSTDTQYF. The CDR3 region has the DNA TGTGCCAGCAGTGAGGAACAGGGAACGAGCACAGATACGCAGTATTTT.

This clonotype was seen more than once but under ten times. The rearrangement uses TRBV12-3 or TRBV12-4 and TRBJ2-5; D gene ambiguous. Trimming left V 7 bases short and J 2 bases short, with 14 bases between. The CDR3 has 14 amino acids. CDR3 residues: CASMIQTGQETQYF. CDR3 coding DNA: TGTGCCAGCATGATCCAGACCGGGCAAGAGACCCAGTACTTC.

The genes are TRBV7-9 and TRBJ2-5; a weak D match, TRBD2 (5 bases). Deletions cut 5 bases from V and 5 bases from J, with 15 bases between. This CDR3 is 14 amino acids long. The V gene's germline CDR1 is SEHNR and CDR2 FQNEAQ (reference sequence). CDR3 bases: TGTGCCAGCAGCCTGACTATCTCTATCGAGACCCAGTACTTC. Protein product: CASSLTISIETQYF.

In nucleotides, the CDR3 is TGCGCCAGCAGCTTGGTTCTAGCGGGAGGGACTAGCACAGATACGCAGTATTTT. Translated, it gives CASSLVLAGGTSTDTQYF. The chain recombines TRBV5-1 with TRBJ2-3, with 12 bases fitting TRBD2. V lost 0 bases, J lost 0 bases, and 5 bases stayed unmatched. Germline assignment: CDR1 SGHRS and CDR2 YFSETQ. The CDR3 loop spans 18 amino acids. The variable domain in full, completed from reference TRBV5-1 and TRBJ2-3, reads KAGVTQTPRYLIKTRGQQVTLSCSPISGHRSVSWYQQTPGQGLQFLFEYFSETQRNKGNFPGRFSGRQFSNSRSEMNVSTLELGDSALYLCASSLVLAGGTSTDTQYFGPGTRLTVL.

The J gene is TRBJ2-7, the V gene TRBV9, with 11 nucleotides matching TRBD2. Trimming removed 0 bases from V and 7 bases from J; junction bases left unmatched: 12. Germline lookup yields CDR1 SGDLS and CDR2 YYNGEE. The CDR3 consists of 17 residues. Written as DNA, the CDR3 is TGTGCCAGCAGCGTAGGCTTTAGCGGGAGGGCCAAGGGGGAGCAGTACTTC. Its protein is CASSVGFSGRAKGEQYF.

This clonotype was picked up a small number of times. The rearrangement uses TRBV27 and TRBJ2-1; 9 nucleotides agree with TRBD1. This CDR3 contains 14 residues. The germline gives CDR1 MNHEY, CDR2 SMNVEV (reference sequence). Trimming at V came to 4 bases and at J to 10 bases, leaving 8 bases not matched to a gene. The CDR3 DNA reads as TGTGCCAGCAGTTCCGGGACAGGGTCGTTGGAGCAGTTCTTC. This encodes CASSSGTGSLEQFF.

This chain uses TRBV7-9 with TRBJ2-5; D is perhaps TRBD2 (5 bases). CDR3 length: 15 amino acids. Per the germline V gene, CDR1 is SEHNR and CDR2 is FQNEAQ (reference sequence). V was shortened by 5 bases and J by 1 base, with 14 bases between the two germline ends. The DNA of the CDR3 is TGTGCCAGCAGCGAGGGCAAGGCGTTCCAAGAGACCCAGTACTTC. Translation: CASSEGKAFQETQYF.

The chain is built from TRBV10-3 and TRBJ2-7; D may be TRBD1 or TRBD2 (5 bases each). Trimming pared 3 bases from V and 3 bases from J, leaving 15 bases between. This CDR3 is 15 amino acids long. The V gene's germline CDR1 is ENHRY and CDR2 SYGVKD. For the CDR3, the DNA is TGTGCCATCAGTGACGGGATAGGGGTCCTCTACGAGCAGTACTTC. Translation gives CAISDGIGVLYEQYF.

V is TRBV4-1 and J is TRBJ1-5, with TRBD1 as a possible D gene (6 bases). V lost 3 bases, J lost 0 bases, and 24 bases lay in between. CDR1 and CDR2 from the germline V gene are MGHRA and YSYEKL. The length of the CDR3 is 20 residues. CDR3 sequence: CASSQEGGDAADYSNQPQHF. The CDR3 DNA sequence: TGCGCCAGCAGCCAGGAGGGGGGAGACGCGGCTGACTATAGCAATCAGCCCCAGCATTTT.

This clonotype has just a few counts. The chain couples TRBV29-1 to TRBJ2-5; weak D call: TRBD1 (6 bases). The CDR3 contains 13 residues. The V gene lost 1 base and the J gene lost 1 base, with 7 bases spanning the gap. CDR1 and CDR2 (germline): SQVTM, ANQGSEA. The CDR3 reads CSVEVGGQETQYF. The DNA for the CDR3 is TGCAGCGTTGAAGTAGGGGGCCAAGAGACCCAGTACTTC. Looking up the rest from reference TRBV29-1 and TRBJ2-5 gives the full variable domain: SAVISQKPSRDICQRGTSLTIQCQVDSQVTMMFWYRQQPGQSLTLIATANQGSEATYESGFVIDKFPISRPNLTFSTLTVSNMSPEDSSIYLCSVEVGGQETQYFGPGTRLLVL.

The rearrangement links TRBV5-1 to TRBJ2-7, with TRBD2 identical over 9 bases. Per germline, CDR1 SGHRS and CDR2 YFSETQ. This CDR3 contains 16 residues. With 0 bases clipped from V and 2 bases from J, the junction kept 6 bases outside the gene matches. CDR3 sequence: CASSLGSGRRPYEQYF. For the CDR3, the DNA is TGCGCCAGCAGCTTGGGCAGCGGGAGGCGGCCCTACGAGCAGTACTTC.

The CDR3 is CASTPGGGRVNEQFF. The CDR3 DNA follows: TGCGCCAGCACCCCGGGAGGCGGGAGGGTCAATGAGCAGTTCTTC. The rearrangement links TRBV5-1 to TRBJ2-1; 9 nucleotides line up with TRBD2. The CDR3 totals 15 residues. Germline V gives CDR1 SGHRS, CDR2 YFSETQ. V shed 6 bases and J 6 bases; nucleotides not matched to a gene: 10.

CDR3 sequence: CASSFSGGANVLTF. CDR3 DNA sequence: TGTGCCAGCAGCTTCAGTGGTGGGGCCAACGTCCTGACTTTC. The chain carries TRBV7-3 and TRBJ2-6; D is unclear. Trimming took 3 bases from V and 3 from J, leaving 6 bases between them. This CDR3 is 14 amino acids long. Germline V CDR1 and CDR2: SGHTA, FQGTGA.

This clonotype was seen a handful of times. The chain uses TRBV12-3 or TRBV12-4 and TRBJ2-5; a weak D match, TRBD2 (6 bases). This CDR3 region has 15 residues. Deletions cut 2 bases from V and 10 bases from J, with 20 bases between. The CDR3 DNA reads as TGTGCCAGCAGTTTAACGCGGGTAGCCCGGGGGAGCCAGTACTTC. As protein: CASSLTRVARGSQYF.

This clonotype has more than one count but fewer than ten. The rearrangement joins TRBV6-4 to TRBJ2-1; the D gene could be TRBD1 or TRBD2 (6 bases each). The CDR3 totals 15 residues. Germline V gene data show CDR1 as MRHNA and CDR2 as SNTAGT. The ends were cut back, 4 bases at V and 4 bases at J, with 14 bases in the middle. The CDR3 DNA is TGTGCCAGCAGTGTGGTAGGGGGACTTTACAATGAGCAGTTCTTC. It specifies CASSVVGGLYNEQFF.

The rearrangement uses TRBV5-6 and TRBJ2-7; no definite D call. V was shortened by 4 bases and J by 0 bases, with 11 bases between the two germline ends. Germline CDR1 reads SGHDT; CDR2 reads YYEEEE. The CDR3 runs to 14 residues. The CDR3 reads CASSPPGLSYEQYF. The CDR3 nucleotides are TGTGCCAGCAGCCCACCGGGTCTCTCCTACGAGCAGTACTTC.

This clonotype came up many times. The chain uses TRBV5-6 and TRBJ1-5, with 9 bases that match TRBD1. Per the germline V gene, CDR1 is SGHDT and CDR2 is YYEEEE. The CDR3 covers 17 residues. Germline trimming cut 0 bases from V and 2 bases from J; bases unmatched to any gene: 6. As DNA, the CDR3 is TGTGCCAGCAGCTTGGGACAGGGGGTAGTTCGCAATCAGCCCCAGCATTTT. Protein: CASSLGQGVVRNQPQHF.